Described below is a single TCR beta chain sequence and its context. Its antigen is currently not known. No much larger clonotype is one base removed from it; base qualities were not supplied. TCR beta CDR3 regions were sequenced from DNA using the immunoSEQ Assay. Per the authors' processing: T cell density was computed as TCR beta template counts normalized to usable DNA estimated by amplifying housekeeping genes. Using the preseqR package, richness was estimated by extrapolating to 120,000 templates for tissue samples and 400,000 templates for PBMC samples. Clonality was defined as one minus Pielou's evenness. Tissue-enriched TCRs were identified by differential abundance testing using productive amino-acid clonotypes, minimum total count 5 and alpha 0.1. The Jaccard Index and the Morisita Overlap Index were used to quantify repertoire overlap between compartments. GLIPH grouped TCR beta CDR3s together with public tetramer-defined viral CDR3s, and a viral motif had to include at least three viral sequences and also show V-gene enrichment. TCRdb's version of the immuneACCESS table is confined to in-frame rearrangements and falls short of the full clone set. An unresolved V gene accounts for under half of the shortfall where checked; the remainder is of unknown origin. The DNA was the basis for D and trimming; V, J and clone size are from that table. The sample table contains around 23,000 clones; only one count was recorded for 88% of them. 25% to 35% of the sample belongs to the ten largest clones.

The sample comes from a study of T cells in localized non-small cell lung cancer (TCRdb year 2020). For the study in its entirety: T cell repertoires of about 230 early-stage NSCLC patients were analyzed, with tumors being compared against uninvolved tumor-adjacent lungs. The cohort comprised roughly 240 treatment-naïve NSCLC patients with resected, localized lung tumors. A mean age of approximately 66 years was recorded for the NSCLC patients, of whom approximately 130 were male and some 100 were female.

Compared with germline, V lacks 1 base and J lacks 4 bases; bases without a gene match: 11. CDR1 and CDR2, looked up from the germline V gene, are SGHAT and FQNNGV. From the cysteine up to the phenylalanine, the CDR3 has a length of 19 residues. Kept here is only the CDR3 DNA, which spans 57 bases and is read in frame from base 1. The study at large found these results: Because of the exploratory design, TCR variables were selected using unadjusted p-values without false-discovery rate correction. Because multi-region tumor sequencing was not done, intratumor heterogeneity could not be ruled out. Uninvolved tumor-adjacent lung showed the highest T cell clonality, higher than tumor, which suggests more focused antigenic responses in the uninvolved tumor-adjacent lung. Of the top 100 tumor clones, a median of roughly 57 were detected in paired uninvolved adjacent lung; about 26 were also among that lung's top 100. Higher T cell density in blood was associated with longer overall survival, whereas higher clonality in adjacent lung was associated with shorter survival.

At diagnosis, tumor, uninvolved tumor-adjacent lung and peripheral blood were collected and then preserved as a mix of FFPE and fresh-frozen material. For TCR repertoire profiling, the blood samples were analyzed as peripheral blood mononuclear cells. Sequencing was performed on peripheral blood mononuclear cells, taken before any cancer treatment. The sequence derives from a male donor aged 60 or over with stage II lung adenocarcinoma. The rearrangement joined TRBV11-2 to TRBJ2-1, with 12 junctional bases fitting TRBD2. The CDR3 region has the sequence CASSLGSPRTSGMYNEQFF. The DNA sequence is TGTGCCAGCAGCTTAGGGTCCCCCCGGACTAGCGGGATGTACAATGAGCAGTTCTTC.